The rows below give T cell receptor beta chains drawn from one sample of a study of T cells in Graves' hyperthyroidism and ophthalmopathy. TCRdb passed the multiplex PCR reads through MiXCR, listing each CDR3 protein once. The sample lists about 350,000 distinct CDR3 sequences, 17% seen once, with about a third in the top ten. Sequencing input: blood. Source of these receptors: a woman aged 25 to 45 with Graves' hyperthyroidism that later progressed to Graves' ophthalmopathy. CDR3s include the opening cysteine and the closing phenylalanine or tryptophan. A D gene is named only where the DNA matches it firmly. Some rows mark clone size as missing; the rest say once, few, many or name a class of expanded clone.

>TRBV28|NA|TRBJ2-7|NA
CASSFPLNIEQYF
TGTGCCAGCAGTTTTCCCCTAAACATCGAGCAGTACTTC
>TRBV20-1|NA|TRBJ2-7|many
CSARDRGPPWAEQYF
TGCAGTGCTAGAGATCGAGGCCCTCCCTGGGCCGAGCAGTACTTC
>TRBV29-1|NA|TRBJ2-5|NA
CSVEGAEPGPRSETQYF
TGCAGCGTTGAAGGGGCAGAACCGGGACCTAGGTCTGAGACCCAGTACTTC
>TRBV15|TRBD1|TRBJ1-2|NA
CATSRAGQAGYGYTF
TGTGCCACCAGCAGAGCGGGACAGGCCGGCTATGGCTACACCTTC
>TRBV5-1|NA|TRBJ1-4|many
CASSFEGVEEKLFF
TGCGCCAGCAGCTTCGAGGGGGTGGAGGAAAAACTGTTTTTT
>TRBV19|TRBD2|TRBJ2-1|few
CASSILLAGASSYNEQFF
TGTGCCAGTAGTATCCTACTAGCGGGAGCAAGCTCCTACAATGAGCAGTTCTTC
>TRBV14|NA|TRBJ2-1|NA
CASSYPGLGNEQFF
TGTGCCAGCAGCTACCCGGGACTTGGTAATGAGCAGTTCTTC
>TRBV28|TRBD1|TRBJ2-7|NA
CASSLTGQGTGVMQQYF
TGTGCCAGCAGTTTGACTGGACAAGGGACAGGAGTGATGCAGCAGTACTTC
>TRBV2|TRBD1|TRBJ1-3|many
CASKDRASGNTIYF
TGTGCCAGCAAAGACAGGGCCTCTGGAAACACCATATATTTT
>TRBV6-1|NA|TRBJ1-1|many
CASIRGEGGGTEAFF
TGTGCCAGCATCCGCGGGGAGGGAGGGGGCACTGAAGCTTTCTTT
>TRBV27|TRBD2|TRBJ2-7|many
CASSRGGLEQYF
TGTGCCAGCAGTAGGGGAGGGCTTGAGCAGTACTTC
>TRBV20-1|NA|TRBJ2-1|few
CSAQGRTSYNEQFF
TGCAGTGCGCAGGGACGGACCTCCTACAATGAGCAGTTCTTC
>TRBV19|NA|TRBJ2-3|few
CASSLLQSSTDTQYF
TGTGCCAGTAGCCTCCTACAGAGCAGCACAGATACGCAGTATTTT
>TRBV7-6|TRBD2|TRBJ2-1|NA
CASSYQAGGPVYNEQFF
TGTGCCAGCAGCTATCAAGCGGGAGGGCCGGTCTACAATGAGCAGTTCTTC
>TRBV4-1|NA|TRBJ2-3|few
CASSQDAQNTQYF
TGCGCCAGCAGCCAAGATGCCCAAAATACGCAGTATTTT
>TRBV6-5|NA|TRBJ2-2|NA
CASSYSLGGNTGELFF
TGTGCCAGCAGTTACTCCTTAGGCGGGAACACCGGGGAGCTGTTTTTT
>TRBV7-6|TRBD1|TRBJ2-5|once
CASSFQSGTARQETQYF
TGTGCCAGCAGCTTCCAATCCGGGACAGCGCGGCAAGAGACCCAGTACTTC
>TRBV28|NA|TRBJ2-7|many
CASSFPGFNEQYF
TGTGCCAGCAGTTTTCCCGGGTTCAACGAGCAGTACTTC
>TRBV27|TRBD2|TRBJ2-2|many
CASSPGRAGELFF
TGTGCCAGCAGCCCAGGGAGGGCCGGGGAGCTGTTTTTT
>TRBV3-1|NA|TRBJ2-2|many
CASSQFRGVTGELFF
TGTGCCAGCAGCCAATTTCGGGGCGTCACCGGGGAGCTGTTTTTT
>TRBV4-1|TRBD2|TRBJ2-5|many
CASSPQSGGAGETQYF
TGCGCCAGCAGCCCCCAAAGCGGGGGGGCCGGGGAGACCCAGTACTTC
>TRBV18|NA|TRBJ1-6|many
CASSPHPGKYSPLHF
TGTGCCAGCTCACCACATCCAGGGAAGTATTCACCCCTCCACTTT
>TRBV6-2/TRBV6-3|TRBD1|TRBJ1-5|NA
CASSYSPDRGHQPQHF
TGTGCCAGCAGTTACTCACCGGACAGGGGACATCAGCCCCAGCATTTT
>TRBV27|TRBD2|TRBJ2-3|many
CASSPLLTSAESTDTQYF
TGTGCCAGCAGTCCCCTATTGACTAGCGCGGAATCCACAGATACGCAGTATTTT
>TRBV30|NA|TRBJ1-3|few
CAWRIYTDNGNTIYF
TGTGCCTGGAGAATTTATACAGACAACGGAAACACCATATATTTT
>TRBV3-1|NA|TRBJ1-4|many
CASSRTTQRDEKLFF
TGTGCCAGCAGCAGGACAACTCAGAGGGATGAAAAACTGTTTTTT
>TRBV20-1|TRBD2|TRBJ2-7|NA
CSARRGLAGGKGEQYF
TGCAGTGCCCGTCGGGGACTAGCGGGAGGAAAAGGCGAGCAGTACTTC
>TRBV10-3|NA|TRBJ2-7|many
CAIRGDLENEQYF
TGTGCCATCAGGGGGGACTTGGAGAACGAGCAGTACTTC
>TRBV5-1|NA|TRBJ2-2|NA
CASSVNLWTGELFF
TGCGCCAGCAGCGTTAATCTGTGGACCGGGGAGCTGTTTTTT
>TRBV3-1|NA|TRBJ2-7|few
CASSQEGWEQYF
TGTGCCAGCAGCCAAGAGGGATGGGAGCAGTACTTC
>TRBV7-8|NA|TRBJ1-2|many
CASSLEGSTGGYTF
TGTGCCAGCAGCTTAGAGGGCAGCACCGGTGGCTACACCTTC
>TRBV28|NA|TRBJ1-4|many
CASSRPATNEKLFF
TGTGCCAGCAGCCGACCTGCAACTAATGAAAAACTGTTTTTT
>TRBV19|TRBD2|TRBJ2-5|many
CASSIDKREGTEQETQYF
TGTGCCAGTAGTATAGATAAGCGGGAGGGGACCGAACAAGAGACCCAGTACTTC
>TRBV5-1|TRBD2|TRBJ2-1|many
CASRPSSGLAGHNEQFF
TGCGCCAGCAGACCTAGCTCGGGACTAGCGGGACACAATGAGCAGTTCTTC
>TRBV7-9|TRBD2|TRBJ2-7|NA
CASSVSAGYNEQYF
TGTGCCAGCAGCGTGTCAGCGGGGTACAATGAGCAGTACTTC
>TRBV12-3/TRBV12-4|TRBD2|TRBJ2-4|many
CASSLSGGDPQYF
TGTGCCAGCAGTTTATCCGGGGGGGACCCTCAGTACTTC
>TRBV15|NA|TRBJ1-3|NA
CATSGLSTGFSSGNTIYF
TGTGCCACCAGCGGCCTCTCTACAGGGTTTAGCTCTGGAAACACCATATATTTT
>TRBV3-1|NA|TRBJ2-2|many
CASSQVRGAPNTGELFF
TGTGCCAGCAGCCAAGTTAGAGGGGCCCCGAACACCGGGGAGCTGTTTTTT
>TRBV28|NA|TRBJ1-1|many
CASSFGRGYAEAFF
TGTGCCAGCAGTTTCGGCAGGGGTTACGCTGAAGCTTTCTTT
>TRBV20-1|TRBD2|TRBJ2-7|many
CSAPILAGSRQYEQYF
TGCAGTGCTCCGATACTAGCGGGAAGTCGCCAGTACGAGCAGTACTTC
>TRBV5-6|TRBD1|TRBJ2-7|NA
CASSWGQGSYEQYF
TGTGCCAGCAGCTGGGGACAGGGTTCCTACGAGCAGTACTTC
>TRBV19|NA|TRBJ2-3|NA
CASSPDYTDTQYF
TGTGCCAGTAGTCCGGACTACACAGATACGCAGTATTTT
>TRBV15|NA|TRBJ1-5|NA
CATSRVGRGYSNQPQHF
TGTGCCACCAGCAGAGTCGGACGGGGATATAGCAATCAGCCCCAGCATTTT
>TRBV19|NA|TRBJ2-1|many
CASSIRRRSSYNEQFF
TGTGCCAGTAGTATTCGCCGGCGTAGCTCCTACAATGAGCAGTTCTTC
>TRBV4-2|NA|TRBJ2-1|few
CASSASAGDYNEQFF
TGTGCCAGCAGCGCCTCGGCAGGGGACTACAATGAGCAGTTCTTC
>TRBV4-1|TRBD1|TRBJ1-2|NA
CASSQPSTGVERYGYTF
TGCGCCAGCAGCCAACCTTCGACAGGGGTCGAACGCTATGGCTACACCTTC
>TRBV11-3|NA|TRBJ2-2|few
CASSPRPGVGTGELFF
TGTGCCAGCAGCCCCCGCCCGGGGGTTGGGACCGGGGAGCTGTTTTTT
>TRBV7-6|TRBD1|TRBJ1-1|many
CASSPRTGGWTEAFF
TGTGCCAGCAGCCCTCGGACAGGGGGCTGGACTGAAGCTTTCTTT
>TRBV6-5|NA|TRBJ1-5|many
CASSYSRGQGQPQHF
TGTGCCAGCAGTTACTCGAGGGGCCAGGGACAGCCCCAGCATTTT
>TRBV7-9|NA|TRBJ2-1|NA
CASSPETGYNEQFF
TGTGCCAGCAGCCCGGAAACAGGGTACAATGAGCAGTTCTTC
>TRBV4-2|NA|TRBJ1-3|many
CASSQDWISGNTIYF
TGTGCCAGCAGCCAGGACTGGATCTCTGGAAACACCATATATTTT
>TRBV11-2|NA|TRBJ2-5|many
CASTGLKETQYF
TGTGCCAGCACTGGATTGAAAGAGACCCAGTACTTC
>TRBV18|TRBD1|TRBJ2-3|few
CASSPRWDSPGTDTQYF
TGTGCCAGCTCACCTAGGTGGGACAGCCCGGGCACAGATACGCAGTATTTT
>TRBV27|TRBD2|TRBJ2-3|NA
CASSSPSGGGDTQYF
TGTGCCAGCAGTTCTCCTAGCGGGGGGGGGGATACGCAGTATTTT
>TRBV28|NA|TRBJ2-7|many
CASKTEAAYEQYF
TGTGCCAGCAAAACAGAGGCGGCCTACGAGCAGTACTTC
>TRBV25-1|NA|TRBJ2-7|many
CASSSYEQYF
TGTGCCAGCAGTTCCTACGAGCAGTACTTC
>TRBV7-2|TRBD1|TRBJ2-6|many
CASSSGTGGSGANVLTF
TGTGCCAGCAGCTCCGGGACAGGGGGCTCTGGGGCCAACGTCCTGACTTTC